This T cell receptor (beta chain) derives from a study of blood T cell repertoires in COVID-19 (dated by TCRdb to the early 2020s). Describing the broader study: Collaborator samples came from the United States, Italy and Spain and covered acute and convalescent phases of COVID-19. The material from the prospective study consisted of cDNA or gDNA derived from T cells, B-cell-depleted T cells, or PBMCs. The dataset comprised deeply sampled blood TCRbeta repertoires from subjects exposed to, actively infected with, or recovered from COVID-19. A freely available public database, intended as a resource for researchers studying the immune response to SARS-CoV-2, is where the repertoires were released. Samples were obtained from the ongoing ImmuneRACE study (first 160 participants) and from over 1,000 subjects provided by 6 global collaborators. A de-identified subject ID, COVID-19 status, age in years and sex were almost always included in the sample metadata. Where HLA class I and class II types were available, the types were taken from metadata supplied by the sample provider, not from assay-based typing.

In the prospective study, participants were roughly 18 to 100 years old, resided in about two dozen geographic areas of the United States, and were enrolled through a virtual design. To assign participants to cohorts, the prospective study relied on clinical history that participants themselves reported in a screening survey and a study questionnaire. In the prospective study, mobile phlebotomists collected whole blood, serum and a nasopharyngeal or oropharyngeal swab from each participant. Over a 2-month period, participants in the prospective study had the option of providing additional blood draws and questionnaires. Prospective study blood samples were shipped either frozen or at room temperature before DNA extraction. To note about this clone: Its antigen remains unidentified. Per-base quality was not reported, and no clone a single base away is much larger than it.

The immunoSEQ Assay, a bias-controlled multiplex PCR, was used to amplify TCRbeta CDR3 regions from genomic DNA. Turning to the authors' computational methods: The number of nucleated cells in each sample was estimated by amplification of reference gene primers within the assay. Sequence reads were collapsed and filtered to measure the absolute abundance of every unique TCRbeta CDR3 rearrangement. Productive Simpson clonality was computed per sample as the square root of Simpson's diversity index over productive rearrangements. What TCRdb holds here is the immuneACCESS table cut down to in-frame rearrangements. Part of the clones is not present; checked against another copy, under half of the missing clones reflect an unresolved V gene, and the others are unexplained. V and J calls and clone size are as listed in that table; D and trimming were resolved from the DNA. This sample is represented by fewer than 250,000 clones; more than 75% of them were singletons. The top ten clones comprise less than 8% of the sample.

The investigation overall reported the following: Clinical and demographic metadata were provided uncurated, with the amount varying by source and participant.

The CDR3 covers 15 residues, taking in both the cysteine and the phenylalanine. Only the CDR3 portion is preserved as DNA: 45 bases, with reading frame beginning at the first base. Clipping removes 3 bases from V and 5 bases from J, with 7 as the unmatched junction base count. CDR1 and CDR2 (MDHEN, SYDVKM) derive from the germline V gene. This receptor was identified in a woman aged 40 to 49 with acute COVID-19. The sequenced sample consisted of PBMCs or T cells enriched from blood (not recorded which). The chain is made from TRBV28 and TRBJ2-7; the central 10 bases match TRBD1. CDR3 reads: CASSFVGQGYHEQYF. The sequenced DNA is TGTGCCAGCAGTTTTGTGGGACAGGGGTACCACGAGCAGTACTTC.